This entry lists 32 T cell receptor beta chains sequenced from one sample in a study of T cell responses to AZD1222 COVID-19 vaccine. Libraries were prepared by immunoSEQ multiplex PCR; TCRdb keeps only in-frame clonotypes and omits some of them. Seen here are over 130,000 clones, 94% observed once, and the top ten hold roughly 1.2%. The input for sequencing was peripheral blood, taken on day 0 of AZD1222 vaccination. The receptors here all came from an adult in good health.

J is TRBJ1-1 and V is TRBV10-1; 8 positions agree with TRBD1. V shed 8 bases, J shed 5 bases, and the junction held 10 bases outside the gene matches. CDR1 is WNHNN, CDR2 SYGVQD, per germline (reference sequence). The length of the CDR3 is 14 residues. CDR3 DNA sequence: TGCGCCAGCGGCAGAGGACAGGGAACGACTGAAGCTTTCTTT. Its translation: CASGRGQGTTEAFF.

The genes are TRBV6-2 or TRBV6-3 and TRBJ2-1; unclear D gene. The CDR3 spans 15 residues. Trimming cost V 2 bases and J 2 bases, with 10 bases left between them. The germline V gene encodes CDR1 MNHEY and CDR2 SVGEGT. This CDR3 reads CASSYGVAPYNEQFF. CDR3 nucleotides: TGTGCCAGCAGTTACGGGGTAGCCCCCTACAATGAGCAGTTCTTC.

The gene calls are TRBV5-6 and TRBJ2-7; D unresolved. The CDR3 loop spans 15 amino acids. Germline V gene sequence: CDR1 SGHDT, CDR2 YYEEEE. Trimming stripped 3 bases from V and 4 bases from J, with 17 bases between. The CDR3 spells CASSSGLSDGYEQYV. In nucleotides, the CDR3 is TGTGCCAGCAGCTCCGGGCTGAGCGATGGTTACGAGCAGTACGTC.

V and J are TRBV11-1 and TRBJ2-5, with a possible D match to TRBD1 (6 bases). The CDR3 extends over 14 amino acids. Germline CDR1 reads SGHAT; CDR2 reads FQDESV (reference sequence). The V end lost 2 bases, the J end lost 4 bases, and 11 bases lay between the germline ends. The CDR3 protein is CASSLQGLGETQYF. In DNA form, the CDR3 reads TGTGCCAGCAGCTTACAGGGGCTGGGAGAGACCCAGTACTTC.

The gene calls are TRBV6-5 and TRBJ1-5, with D possibly being TRBD1 (6 bases). The germline gives CDR1 MNHEY, CDR2 SVGAGI. This CDR3 has 15 residues. Between the trimmed V and J ends, which lost 6 bases and 2 bases, there was a span of 14 bases. CDR3 amino acids: CASSKGGGGNQPQHF. The DNA of the CDR3 is TGTGCCAGCAGCAAGGGGGGGGGCGGCAATCAGCCCCAGCATTTT.

The V call is TRBV6-5, the J call TRBJ1-4, with D unclear. The V gene's germline CDR1 is MNHEY and CDR2 SVGAGI. V was clipped by 6 bases and J by 4 bases, with 15 bases between them. CDR3 size: 15 residues. The CDR3 sequence is CASSSRGSRNEKLFF. The CDR3 DNA reads TGTGCCAGCAGCTCCCGGGGAAGCCGTAATGAAAAACTGTTTTTT.

This clone was observed a few times. CDR3 coding DNA: TGTGCCAGCGGACCGCTCCCGGGACAGGGGATCTACGAGCAGTACGTC. The encoded protein is CASGPLPGQGIYEQYV. J is TRBJ2-7 and V is TRBV28, with 10 bases matching TRBD1. Germline CDR1 is MDHEN and CDR2 is SYDVKM. Unmatched junction bases numbered 13, after V lost 8 bases and J lost 3 bases. The CDR3 length is 16 residues.

The CDR3 region has the DNA TGCGCCAGCAGCTCAAGACAGGGGCTGGCCACTGAAGCTTTCTTT. Its translation: CASSSRQGLATEAFF. The chain recombines TRBV5-1 with TRBJ1-1, with TRBD1 matching over 8 bases. Germline-derived CDR1 and CDR2 are SGHRS and YFSETQ. There are 15 residues in the CDR3. With 3 bases clipped from V and 4 bases from J, the junction kept 8 bases outside the gene matches.

This chain joins TRBV6-2 or TRBV6-3 and TRBJ2-3, with D perhaps given as TRBD1 or TRBD2 (5 bases each). V dropped 2 bases and J dropped 0 bases, with 9 bases sitting between them. Germline V gene data show CDR1 as MNHEY and CDR2 as SVGEGT. CDR3 size: 15 residues. Here the CDR3 DNA reads TGTGCCAGCAGTTACGGGGACCTGAGCACAGATACGCAGTATTTT. Amino acid sequence: CASSYGDLSTDTQYF.

This clone was counted between two and nine times. The CDR3 DNA reads TGTGCCAGCAGCTTATGGGGGGGAAGCTCTGGGGCCAACGTCCTGACTTTC. Encoded protein: CASSLWGGSSGANVLTF. The chain is built from TRBV11-2 and TRBJ2-6; 7 nucleotides line up with TRBD2. The V gene's germline CDR1 is SGHAT and CDR2 FQNNGV. The CDR3 has 17 amino acids. V lost 2 bases to trimming and J lost 0 bases; unmatched junction nucleotides: 4.

The V and J genes are TRBV3-1 (or the pseudogene TRBV3-2) and TRBJ1-1, with D tentatively TRBD1 (6 bases). CDR1 and CDR2 (germline): LGHDT, YNNKEL (reference sequence). V lost 2 bases to trimming and J lost 4 bases, with 11 bases between them. CDR3 length: 14 residues. The CDR3 region has the DNA TGTGCCAGCAGCCAACGGGGAGGGGGCACTGAAGCTTTCTTT. This codes for CASSQRGGGTEAFF.

This rearrangement joins TRBV7-8 to TRBJ2-5; D gene uncertain. This CDR3 contains 14 residues. Germline V CDR1 and CDR2: SGHVS, FQNEAQ. Trimming took 1 base from V and 0 from J, leaving 6 bases between them. CDR3 DNA sequence: TGTGCCAGCAGCTTAGAAAAGTACCAAGAGACCCAGTACTTC. Its protein product is CASSLEKYQETQYF.

This rearrangement joins TRBV7-9 to TRBJ1-3; D may be TRBD1 (5 bases). Germline CDR1 SEHNR, CDR2 FQNEAQ (reference sequence). Trimming stripped 2 bases from V and 1 base from J, with 18 bases between. The CDR3 sequence is 18 residues long. The CDR3 DNA reads as TGTGCCAGCAGCTTAAGGATAGTGATGGGGGGTTCTGGAAACACCATATATTTT. This gives the protein CASSLRIVMGGSGNTIYF.

The chain recombines TRBV12-3 or TRBV12-4 with TRBJ2-1; the D is unclear. The CDR3 has 13 residues. V gave up 5 bases and J gave up 5 bases, with 10 bases separating them. The CDR3 sequence is CASSIGRHNEQFF. CDR3 in DNA: TGTGCCAGCAGTATTGGACGCCACAATGAGCAGTTCTTC.

In this sample, this clone turned up once. The chain couples TRBV3-1 (or the pseudogene TRBV3-2) to TRBJ2-7; 10 nucleotides line up with TRBD1. In germline, CDR1 is LGHDT, CDR2 YNNKEL (reference sequence). The CDR3 runs 15 residues. The J segment lost 5 bases and the V segment lost 1 base, leaving 5 bases of the junction unmatched. The CDR3 spells CASSQGRGQGNEQYV. CDR3 DNA sequence: TGTGCCAGCAGCCAAGGTAGGGGACAGGGGAACGAGCAGTACGTC.

The gene calls are TRBV2 and TRBJ1-6; 7 bases match TRBD1. This CDR3 has 15 residues. Unmatched junction bases numbered 7, after V lost 1 base and J lost 10 bases. Germline values: CDR1 SNHLY, CDR2 FYNNEI. CDR3 DNA: TGTGCCAGCAGTGAAGTAGAGGGGGCGAGGTCACCCCTCCACTTT. The encoded protein is CASSEVEGARSPLHF. Drawing the rest from reference TRBV2 and TRBJ1-6, the complete variable domain is EPEVTQTPSHQVTQMGQEVILRCVPISNHLYFYWYRQILGQKVEFLVSFYNNEISEKSEIFDDQFSVERPDGSNFTLKIRSTKLEDSAMYFCASSEVEGARSPLHFGNGTRLTVT.

Only one count was recorded for this clone. The chain combines TRBV20-1 with TRBJ1-1; 9 bases map to TRBD1. The germline V gene encodes CDR1 DFQATT and CDR2 SNEGSKA (reference sequence). V trimming: 3 bases; J trimming: 1 base; junction bases outside the gene matches: 6. The CDR3 totals 15 residues. CDR3 DNA: TGCAGTGCTAGTGGGACAGGGAGCACGAACACTGAAGCTTTCTTT. Translated: CSASGTGSTNTEAFF.

The gene calls are TRBV19 and TRBJ1-6; D remains unclear. Germline V gene lookup returns CDR1 LNHDA and CDR2 SQIVND (reference sequence). Between the trimmed V and J ends, which lost 6 bases and 8 bases, there was a span of 23 bases. This CDR3 spans 17 amino acids. CDR3: CASSERNRGIRHSPLHF. The CDR3 DNA reads TGTGCCAGTAGCGAACGAAATCGGGGAATACGTCATTCACCCCTCCACTTT.

This clone was observed a single time. The chain is built from TRBV7-9 and TRBJ1-3, with D tentatively TRBD1 (5 bases). The V end lost 5 bases, the J end lost 1 base, and 15 bases lay between the germline ends. Looked up from germline, CDR1 is SEHNR and CDR2 is FQNEAQ (reference sequence). CDR3 length: 16 residues. DNA of the CDR3: TGTGCCAGCAGCCCAGTCGGGGCAGGGTCTGGAAACACCATATATTTT. Encoded protein: CASSPVGAGSGNTIYF.

DNA for the CDR3: TGTGCCAGCAGCTTAGATCAGGCATGGAATTCACCCCTCCACTTT. This gives the protein CASSLDQAWNSPLHF. This chain joins TRBV11-2 and TRBJ1-6; D not resolved. CDR3 length equals 15 residues. Germline CDR1 SGHAT, CDR2 FQNNGV. The V and J ends lost 0 bases and 7 bases respectively, with 10 bases between them.

CDR3 loop: CASSYLPLSGLGGNEQFF. As DNA, the CDR3 is TGCGCCAGCAGCTACCTACCTCTAAGCGGGCTGGGGGGCAATGAGCAGTTCTTC. V is TRBV4-1 and J is TRBJ2-1; TRBD2 is a possible D gene (6 bases). Trimming left V 5 bases short and J 6 bases short, with 26 bases between. The CDR3 is made up of 18 amino acids. CDR1 and CDR2 (germline): MGHRA, YSYEKL.

J is TRBJ1-1 and V is TRBV11-2; possible D gene TRBD1, 5 bases. The CDR3 contains 16 residues. Per the germline V gene, CDR1 is SGHAT and CDR2 is FQNNGV. V dropped 5 bases and J dropped 4 bases, with 20 bases sitting between them. CDR3 in DNA: TGTGCCAGCAGCCCCCCTCCCCCGGGGGGGATCACTGAAGCTTTCTTT. This codes for CASSPPPPGGITEAFF.

This clone has more than one count but fewer than ten. The chain uses TRBV3-1 (or the pseudogene TRBV3-2) and TRBJ2-5; the match to TRBD2 covers 12 bases. CDR1 is LGHDT, CDR2 YNNKEL, per germline (reference sequence). The J segment lost 5 bases and the V segment lost 0 bases, leaving 13 bases of the junction unmatched. The CDR3 runs 19 residues. CDR3 nucleotides: TGTGCCAGCAGCCAAGATCTGGCTCCTAGCGGGGGGGCCTGGGAGACCCAGTACTTC. Its translation: CASSQDLAPSGGAWETQYF.

CDR3 sequence: CASSLTGTLNTEAFF. Written as DNA, the CDR3 is TGTGCCAGCAGCTTAACCGGGACATTGAACACTGAAGCTTTCTTT. V gene TRBV7-6 combines with J gene TRBJ1-1, with D perhaps matching TRBD1 (6 bases). The CDR3 is 15 amino acids. V lost 2 bases and J 0 bases, leaving 10 bases between the germline ends. Germline-derived CDR1 and CDR2 are SGHVS and FNYEAQ.

A single count supports this clone. This rearrangement joins TRBV5-1 to TRBJ1-1; 12 nucleotides line up with TRBD1. With V trimmed by 0 bases and J by 3 bases, 3 bases remained unmatched. Germline V gene data show CDR1 as SGHRS and CDR2 as YFSETQ. The CDR3 sequence is 16 residues long. CDR3 coding DNA: TGCGCCAGCAGCTTGGAGGGACAGGGGGCTTACACTGAAGCTTTCTTT. Its translation is CASSLEGQGAYTEAFF.

This sequence joins TRBV3-1 (or the pseudogene TRBV3-2) and TRBJ2-7, with TRBD1 as a possible D gene (5 bases). Germline CDR1 reads LGHDT; CDR2 reads YNNKEL (reference sequence). This CDR3 region has 13 residues. The ends were cut back, 6 bases at V and 6 bases at J, with 15 bases in the middle. CDR3: CASSRTLTGEQYV. The CDR3 DNA is TGTGCCAGCAGTCGGACACTTACTGGCGAGCAGTACGTC.

The chain carries TRBV6-5 and TRBJ2-7; 10 nucleotides agree with TRBD2. With V trimmed by 6 bases and J by 6 bases, 8 bases remained unmatched. Per germline, CDR1 MNHEY and CDR2 SVGAGI. This CDR3 has 14 residues. The CDR3 loop reads CASSSGRASGEQYV. CDR3 in DNA: TGTGCCAGCAGCAGCGGGAGGGCCTCGGGCGAGCAGTACGTC.

The J gene is TRBJ1-2, the V gene TRBV5-4; D might be TRBD1 (5 bases). Trimming stripped 5 bases from V and 4 bases from J, with 18 bases between. From germline, CDR1 is SGHNT and CDR2 YYREEE (reference sequence). The length of the CDR3 is 15 residues. The CDR3 reads CASSLRQSSSYGYTF. The CDR3 region has the DNA TGTGCCAGCAGTCTTCGACAGTCATCAAGCTATGGCTACACCTTC.

This sequence joins TRBV18 and TRBJ1-5; TRBD1 is a possible D gene (5 bases). V lost 4 bases and J 0 bases, leaving 7 bases between the germline ends. The germline gives CDR1 KGHSH, CDR2 LQKENI. This CDR3 spans 14 amino acids. The chain's CDR3 is CASSQDNSNQPQHF. The DNA of the CDR3 is TGTGCCAGCTCACAGGACAATAGCAATCAGCCCCAGCATTTT. Full variable domain (remainder filled in from reference TRBV18 and TRBJ1-5): NAGVMQNPRHLVRRRGQEARLRCSPMKGHSHVYWYRQLPEEGLKFMVYLQKENIIDESGMPKERFSAEFPKEGPSILRIQQVVRGDSAAYFCASSQDNSNQPQHFGDGTRLSIL.

This sequence joins TRBV7-2 and TRBJ1-6; D unresolved. This CDR3 contains 15 residues. The germline gives CDR1 SGHTA, CDR2 FQGNSA. The V gene lost 1 base and the J gene lost 8 bases, with 12 bases spanning the gap. The CDR3 spells CASSLVYRRDSPLHF. As DNA, the CDR3 is TGTGCCAGCAGCTTAGTGTACAGAAGAGATTCACCCCTCCACTTT.

Written as DNA, the CDR3 is TGTGCCAGCAGCTTTCACAGGGGGGGAACTGAAGCTTTCTTT. Its translation is CASSFHRGGTEAFF. The chain employs TRBV7-8 and TRBJ1-1, with 8 bases fitting TRBD1. Trimming cost V 3 bases and J 5 bases; bases outside gene matches: 5. The CDR3 is 14 residues long. From germline, CDR1 is SGHVS and CDR2 FQNEAQ. The variable domain in full, with the rest retrieved from reference TRBV7-8 and TRBJ1-1, is GAGVSQSPRYKVAKRGQDVALRCDPISGHVSLFWYQQALGQGPEFLTYFQNEAQLDKSGLPSDRFFAERPEGSVSTLKIQRTQQEDSAVYLCASSFHRGGTEAFFGQGTRLTVV.

This chain connects TRBV9 to TRBJ1-1; D may be TRBD1 (6 bases). There are 13 residues in the CDR3. Per the germline V gene, CDR1 is SGDLS and CDR2 is YYNGEE. V was cut by 0 bases and J by 4 bases, with 7 bases left in between. The CDR3 protein is CASSVEQGTEAFF. The CDR3 DNA sequence: TGTGCCAGCAGCGTAGAACAGGGCACTGAAGCTTTCTTT.